These 10 T cell receptor beta chains were sequenced from one sample in a study of beta chain features in type 1 diabetes. Reverse transcribing all isolated RNA meant expressed TCRB transcripts were sequenced. Using immunoSEQ multiplex PCR, the repertoire was profiled, and TCRdb retains in-frame clones only, with some absent. The data contain roughly 350,000 clones, approximately 11% of them singletons. Sequencing was carried out using naive CD4+ T cells from blood. The receptors were gathered from a woman in her thirties in good health.

This clone was observed a handful of times. The CDR3 DNA follows: TGTGCCAGCAGCTTACAGGGGCGAGTAGAAAAACTGTTTTTT. Its translation: CASSLQGRVEKLFF. The V call is TRBV7-9, the J call TRBJ1-4; possibly TRBD1 for D (6 bases). The germline V gene encodes CDR1 SEHNR and CDR2 FQNEAQ (reference sequence). The CDR3 has 14 residues. V was pared by 2 bases and J by 8 bases, with 12 bases between.

A remark on this clone: The junction departs from the called germline gene at one end, perhaps through a read error. CDR3 residues: CASSLAWDSQETQYF. The CDR3 DNA reads TGTGCTAGCAGCTTAGCATGGGACAGCCAAGAGACCCAGTACTTC. The chain has TRBV7-7 and TRBJ2-5; 7 bases match TRBD1. Germline V gene lookup returns CDR1 SSHAT and CDR2 FNYEAQ (reference sequence). The CDR3 length is 15 residues.

The CDR3 protein is CAWSVLNLNTEAFF. The CDR3 DNA is TGTGCCTGGAGTGTACTTAACTTGAACACTGAAGCTTTCTTT. The chain employs TRBV30 and TRBJ1-1; D is unclear. The CDR3 runs to 14 residues. The V gene's germline CDR1 is GTSNPN and CDR2 SVGIG (reference sequence). Trimming removed 0 bases at V and 0 bases at J, with 8 bases between.

In this sample, this clone turned up a few times. The rearrangement joins TRBV29-1 to TRBJ2-1, with 10 bases aligning to TRBD2. V shed 4 bases, J shed 0 bases, and the junction held 6 bases outside the gene matches. CDR3 length: 16 residues. The germline gives CDR1 SQVTM, CDR2 ANQGSEA. The CDR3 loop reads CSVGASGRGSYNEQFF. The CDR3 coding sequence is TGCAGCGTTGGAGCTAGCGGGAGAGGCTCCTACAATGAGCAGTTCTTC.

This clone showed up just a few times. V gene TRBV30 combines with J gene TRBJ2-1; the D gene is possibly TRBD1 (6 bases). CDR3 length equals 16 residues. Germline V gives CDR1 GTSNPN, CDR2 SVGIG (reference sequence). V dropped 5 bases and J dropped 8 bases, with 25 bases sitting between them. The chain's CDR3 is CAWVTRLRQVGHEQFF. DNA of the CDR3: TGTGCCTGGGTGACCCGCCTTCGACAGGTCGGACATGAGCAGTTCTTC.

This clone was seen a few times. V is TRBV5-1 and J is TRBJ2-7; 7 bases are shared with TRBD2. CDR3 size: 14 residues. Germline V gene sequence: CDR1 SGHRS, CDR2 YFSETQ. Trimming at V came to 2 bases and at J to 0 bases, leaving 2 bases not matched to a gene. The CDR3 DNA follows: TGCGCCAGCAGCTTTGGACTAGACTCCTACGAGCAGTACTTC. Its protein product is CASSFGLDSYEQYF. Full variable domain (outside the CDR3, taken from reference TRBV5-1 and TRBJ2-7): KAGVTQTPRYLIKTRGQQVTLSCSPISGHRSVSWYQQTPGQGLQFLFEYFSETQRNKGNFPGRFSGRQFSNSRSEMNVSTLELGDSALYLCASSFGLDSYEQYFGPGTRLTVT.

This clone appeared a few times. The CDR3 reads CARARTSGHNEQFF. The CDR3 nucleotides are TGTGCCAGAGCTCGGACTAGCGGGCACAATGAGCAGTTCTTC. V is TRBV2 and J is TRBJ2-1; TRBD2 matches at 11 bases. Germline V gene data show CDR1 as SNHLY and CDR2 as FYNNEI. The CDR3 sequence is 14 residues long. Trimming removed 9 bases from V and 5 bases from J; junction bases left unmatched: 6.

This clone has a handful of counts. This chain links TRBV7-9 with TRBJ1-1; D remains ambiguous. Trimming took 3 bases from V and 1 from J, leaving 9 bases between them. Per germline, CDR1 SEHNR and CDR2 FQNEAQ (reference sequence). CDR3 length equals 14 residues. For the CDR3, the DNA is TGTGCCAGCAGCTTGACAATAAAGAACACTGAAGCTTTCTTT. Its protein is CASSLTIKNTEAFF.

The V gene is TRBV7-2, the J gene TRBJ2-1, with 11 bases identical to TRBD1. This CDR3 is built from 12 residues. The germline CDR1 and CDR2 sequences are SGHTA and FQGNSA. With V trimmed by 6 bases and J by 15 bases, 7 bases remained unmatched. The CDR3 spells CASRREGQGVFF. CDR3 coding DNA: TGTGCCAGCAGAAGAGAGGGACAGGGGGTGTTCTTC.

The chain uses TRBV7-2 and TRBJ2-7; D perhaps matches TRBD1 (5 bases). CDR1 SGHTA and CDR2 FQGNSA come from the germline V gene. With 5 bases removed from V and 3 bases from J, the gap between germline ends came to 14 bases. CDR3 length: 14 residues. The CDR3 DNA reads TGTGCCAGCAGCCAGTCTCAGGGTGGCTACGAGCAGTACTTC. It specifies CASSQSQGGYEQYF.